The 5 T cell receptor beta chains below come from one sample, sequenced in a study of cytomegalovirus exposure and HLA in healthy donors. Assay used: immunoSEQ multiplex PCR; TCRdb lists only in-frame clones, some missing. This sample has around 250,000 clones, with around 91% found just once. Material: PBMCs. The receptors stem from a woman aged 18-29 years in good health and CMV-seronegative.

The chain carries TRBV27 and TRBJ2-5; 7 bases agree with TRBD1. The CDR3 totals 14 residues. V gave up 0 bases and J gave up 4 bases; unmatched junction bases: 2. Germline loops: CDR1 MNHEY, CDR2 SMNVEV (reference sequence). The CDR3 bases are TGTGCCAGCAGTTTATCAGCAGGGGGAGAGACCCAGTACTTC. It codes for CASSLSAGGETQYF.

The CDR3 sequence is CASSQESGPGELFF. CDR3 coding DNA: TGCGCCAGCAGCCAAGAATCCGGTCCGGGGGAGCTGTTTTTT. The V gene is TRBV4-3, the J gene TRBJ2-2; the D is unclear. V dropped 0 bases and J dropped 8 bases, with 10 bases sitting between them. The CDR3 is 14 amino acids. Germline lookup yields CDR1 LGHNA and CDR2 YSLEER.

This clone has a handful of counts. The CDR3 protein is CAGGSDNSPLHF. CDR3 DNA sequence: TGTGCCGGCGGCAGCGATAATTCACCCCTCCACTTT. V gene TRBV7-9 combines with J gene TRBJ1-6; D unresolved. Trimming took 11 bases from V and 5 from J, leaving 10 bases between them. Germline lookup yields CDR1 SEHNR and CDR2 FQNEAQ (reference sequence). This CDR3 has 12 amino acids. The whole variable domain, remainder taken from reference TRBV7-9 and TRBJ1-6, is DTGVSQNPRHKITKRGQNVTFRCDPISEHNRLYWYRQTLGQGPEFLTYFQNEAQLEKSRLLSDRFSAERPKGSFSTLEIQRTEQGDSAMYLCAGGSDNSPLHFGNGTRLTVT.

This rearrangement joins TRBV28 to TRBJ2-1, with D possibly TRBD2 on 5 matching bases. V gave up 3 bases and J gave up 0 bases, with 15 bases separating them. Germline-derived CDR1 and CDR2 are MDHEN and SYDVKM. The CDR3 extends over 17 amino acids. CDR3 sequence (DNA): TGTGCCAGCAGTTTCTACAGCGGTCGGGGCTCCTACAATGAGCAGTTCTTC. This translates into CASSFYSGRGSYNEQFF.

The chain joins TRBV5-1 to TRBJ1-5, with D maybe TRBD1 (5 bases). The CDR3 has 15 amino acids. Per germline, CDR1 SGHRS and CDR2 YFSETQ. The V gene lost 0 bases and the J gene lost 3 bases, with 10 bases spanning the gap. The CDR3 bases are TGCGCCAGCAGCTTGGAGGGGCTCCCCAATCAGCCCCAGCATTTT. Translated: CASSLEGLPNQPQHF.